The clone carrying this T cell receptor (beta chain) came up many times. No antigen is known for it. One end of the junction does not line up with germline, which may come from a read error. This specimen comes from a study of response to subunit inactivated influenza vaccine. General study findings and limits: With each seasonal influenza vaccination, the authors suggested, few new T cells are recruited.

The CDR3 covers 14 residues. The germline V gene encodes CDR1 ENHRY and CDR2 SYGVKD. TCRdb fed the RT-PCR reads into MiXCR, producing one record per CDR3 protein. The sample yields a few hundred thousand distinct CDR3 sequences, approximately 6.9% seen once. The chain joins TRBV10-3 to TRBJ2-7; 7 bases map to TRBD2. Sequenced material: PBMCs from blood, taken 23 months after vaccination. The sequence was collected from a man between 50 and 69 years old who received an inactivated influenza vaccine. CDR3 nucleotide sequence: TGTGCCATCGGTGAGCGGGGTGGGTCCTACGAGCAGTACTTC. It yields the protein CAIGERGGSYEQYF.